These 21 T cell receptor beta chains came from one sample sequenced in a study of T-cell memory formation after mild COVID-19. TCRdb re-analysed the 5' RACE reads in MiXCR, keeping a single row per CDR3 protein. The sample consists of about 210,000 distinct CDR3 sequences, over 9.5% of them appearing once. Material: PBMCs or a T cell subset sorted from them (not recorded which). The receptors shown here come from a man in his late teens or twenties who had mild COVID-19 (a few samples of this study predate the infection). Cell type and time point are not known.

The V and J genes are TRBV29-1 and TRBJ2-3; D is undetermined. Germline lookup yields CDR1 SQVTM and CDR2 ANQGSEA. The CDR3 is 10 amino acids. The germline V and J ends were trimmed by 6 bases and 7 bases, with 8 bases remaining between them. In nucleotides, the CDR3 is TGCAGCGTCTTCTTTTATACGCAGTATTTT. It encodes CSVFFYTQYF.

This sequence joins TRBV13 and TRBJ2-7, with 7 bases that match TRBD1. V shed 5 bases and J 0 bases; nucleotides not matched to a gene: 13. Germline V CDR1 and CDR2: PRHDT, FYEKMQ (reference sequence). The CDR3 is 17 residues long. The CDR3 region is CASSLRGKWDSSYEQYV. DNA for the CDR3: TGTGCCAGCAGCCTCAGGGGGAAGTGGGATAGCTCCTACGAGCAGTACGTC.

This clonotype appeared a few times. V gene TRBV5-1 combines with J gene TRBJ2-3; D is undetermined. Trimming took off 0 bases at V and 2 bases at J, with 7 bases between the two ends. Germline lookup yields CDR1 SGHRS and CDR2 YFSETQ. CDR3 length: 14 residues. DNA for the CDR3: TGCGCCAGCAGCTTGGCTTTAGTCACAGATACGCAGTATTTT. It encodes CASSLALVTDTQYF.

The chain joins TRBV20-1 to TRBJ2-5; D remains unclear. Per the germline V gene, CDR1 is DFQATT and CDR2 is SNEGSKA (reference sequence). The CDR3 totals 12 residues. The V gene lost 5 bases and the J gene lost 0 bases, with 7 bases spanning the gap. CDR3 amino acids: CSARPNQETQYF. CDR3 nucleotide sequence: TGCAGTGCTCGTCCGAACCAAGAGACCCAGTACTTC.

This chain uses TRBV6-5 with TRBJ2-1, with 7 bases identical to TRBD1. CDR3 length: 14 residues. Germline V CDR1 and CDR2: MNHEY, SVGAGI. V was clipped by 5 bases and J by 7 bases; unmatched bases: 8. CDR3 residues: CASSRQGSTNEQFF. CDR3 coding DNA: TGTGCCAGCAGTCGACAGGGATCTACGAATGAGCAGTTCTTC.

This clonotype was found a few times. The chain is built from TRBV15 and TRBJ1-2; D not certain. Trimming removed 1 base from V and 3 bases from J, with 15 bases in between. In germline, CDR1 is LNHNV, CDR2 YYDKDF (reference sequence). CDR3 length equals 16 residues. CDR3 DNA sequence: TGTGCCACCAGCAGAGGACCGGTTAGCGTTGACTATGGCTACACCTTC. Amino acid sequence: CATSRGPVSVDYGYTF.

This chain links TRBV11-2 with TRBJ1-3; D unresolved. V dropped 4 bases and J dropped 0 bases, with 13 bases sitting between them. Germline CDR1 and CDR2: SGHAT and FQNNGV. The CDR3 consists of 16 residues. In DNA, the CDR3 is TGTGCCAGCAGCTACTACACTGGATCCTCTGGAAACACCATATATTTT. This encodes CASSYYTGSSGNTIYF.

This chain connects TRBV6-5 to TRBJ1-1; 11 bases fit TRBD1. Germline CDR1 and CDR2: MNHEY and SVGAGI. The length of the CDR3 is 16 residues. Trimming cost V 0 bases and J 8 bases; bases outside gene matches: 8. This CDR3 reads CASSYSAWGTGGEAFF. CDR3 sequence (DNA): TGTGCCAGCAGTTACTCAGCGTGGGGGACAGGGGGGGAAGCTTTCTTT.

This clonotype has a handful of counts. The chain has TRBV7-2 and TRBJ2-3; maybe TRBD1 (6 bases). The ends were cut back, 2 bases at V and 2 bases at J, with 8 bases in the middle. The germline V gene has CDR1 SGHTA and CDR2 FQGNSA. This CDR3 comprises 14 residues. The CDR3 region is CASSLRDITDTQYF. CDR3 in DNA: TGTGCCAGCAGCTTAAGGGACATCACAGATACGCAGTATTTT.

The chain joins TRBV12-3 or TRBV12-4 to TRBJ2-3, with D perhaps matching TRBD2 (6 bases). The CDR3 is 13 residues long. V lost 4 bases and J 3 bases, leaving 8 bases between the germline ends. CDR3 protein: CASSSEGTDTQYF. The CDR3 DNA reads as TGTGCCAGCAGTTCGGAGGGTACAGATACGCAGTATTTT.

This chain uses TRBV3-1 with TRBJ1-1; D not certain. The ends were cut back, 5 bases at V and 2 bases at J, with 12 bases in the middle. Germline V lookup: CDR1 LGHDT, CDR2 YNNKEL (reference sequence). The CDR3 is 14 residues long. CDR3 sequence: CASSTRWDNTEAFF. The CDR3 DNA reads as TGTGCCAGCAGCACCCGTTGGGATAACACTGAAGCTTTCTTT. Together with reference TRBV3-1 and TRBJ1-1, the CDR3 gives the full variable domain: DTAVSQTPKYLVTQMGNDKSIKCEQNLGHDTMYWYKQDSKKFLKIMFSYNNKELIINETVPNRFSPKSPDKAHLNLHINSLELGDSAVYFCASSTRWDNTEAFFGQGTRLTVV.

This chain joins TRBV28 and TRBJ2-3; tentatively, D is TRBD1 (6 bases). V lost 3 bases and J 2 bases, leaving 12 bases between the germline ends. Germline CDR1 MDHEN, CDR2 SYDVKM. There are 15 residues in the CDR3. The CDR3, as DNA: TGTGCCAGCAGTTTCGCCAGGGGCATCACAGATACGCAGTATTTT. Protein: CASSFARGITDTQYF.

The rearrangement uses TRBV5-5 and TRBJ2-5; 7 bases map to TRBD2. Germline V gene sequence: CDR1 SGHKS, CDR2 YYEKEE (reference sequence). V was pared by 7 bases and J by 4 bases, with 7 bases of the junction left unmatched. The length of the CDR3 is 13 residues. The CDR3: CASLPGGSETQYF. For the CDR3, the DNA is TGTGCCAGCCTTCCCGGGGGGTCAGAGACCCAGTACTTC.

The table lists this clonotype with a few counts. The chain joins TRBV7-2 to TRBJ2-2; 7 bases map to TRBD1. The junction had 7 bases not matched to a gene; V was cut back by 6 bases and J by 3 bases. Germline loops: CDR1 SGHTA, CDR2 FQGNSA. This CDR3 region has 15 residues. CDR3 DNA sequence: TGTGCCAGCAGATGGGACAGACAACACACCGGGGAGCTGTTTTTT. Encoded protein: CASRWDRQHTGELFF.

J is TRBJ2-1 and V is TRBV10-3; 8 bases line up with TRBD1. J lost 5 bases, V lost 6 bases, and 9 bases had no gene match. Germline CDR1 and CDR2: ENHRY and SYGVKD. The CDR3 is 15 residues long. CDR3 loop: CAIRQQGVTDNEQFF. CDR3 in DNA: TGTGCCATCAGGCAACAGGGGGTAACGGACAATGAGCAGTTCTTC.

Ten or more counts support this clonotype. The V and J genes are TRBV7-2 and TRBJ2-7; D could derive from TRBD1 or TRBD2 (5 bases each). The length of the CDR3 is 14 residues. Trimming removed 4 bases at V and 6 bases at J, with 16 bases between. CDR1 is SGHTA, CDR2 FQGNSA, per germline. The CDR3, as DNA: TGTGCCAGCAGCTCGCACCCTATTGGGGGCGAGCAGTACTTC. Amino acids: CASSSHPIGGEQYF. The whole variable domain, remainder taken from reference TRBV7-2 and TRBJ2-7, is GAGVSQSPSNKVTEKGKDVELRCDPISGHTALYWYRQSLGQGLEFLIYFQGNSAPDKSGLPSDRFSAERTGGSVSTLTIQRTQQEDSAVYLCASSSHPIGGEQYFGPGTRLTVT.

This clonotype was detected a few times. CDR3: CASSYYKGRIYF. The DNA for the CDR3 is TGTGCCAGCAGTTATTACAAGGGACGCATATATTTT. The chain recombines TRBV6-5 with TRBJ1-3; D is perhaps TRBD1 (5 bases). V was cut by 3 bases and J by 12 bases, with 12 bases left in between. The CDR3 runs to 12 residues. From germline, CDR1 is MNHEY and CDR2 SVGAGI.

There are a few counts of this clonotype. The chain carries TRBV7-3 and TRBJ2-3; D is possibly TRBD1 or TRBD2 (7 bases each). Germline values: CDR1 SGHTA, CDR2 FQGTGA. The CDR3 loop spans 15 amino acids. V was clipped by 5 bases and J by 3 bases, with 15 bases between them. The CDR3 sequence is CASSRNRGLTDTQYF. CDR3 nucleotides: TGTGCCAGCAGCCGAAACAGGGGACTAACAGATACGCAGTATTTT.

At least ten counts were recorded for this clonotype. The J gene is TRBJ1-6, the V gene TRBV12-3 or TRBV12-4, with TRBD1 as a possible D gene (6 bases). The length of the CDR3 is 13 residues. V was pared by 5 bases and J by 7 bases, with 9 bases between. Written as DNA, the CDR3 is TGTGCCAGCAGTGGACAGTCCAATTCACCCCTCCACTTT. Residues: CASSGQSNSPLHF.

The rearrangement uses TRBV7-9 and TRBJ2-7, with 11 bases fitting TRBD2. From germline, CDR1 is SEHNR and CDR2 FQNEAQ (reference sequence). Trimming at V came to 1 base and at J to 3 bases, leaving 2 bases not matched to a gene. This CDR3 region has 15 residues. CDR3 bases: TGTGCCAGCAGCTTAGGACTAGCGGGGAGCTACGAGCAGTACTTC. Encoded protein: CASSLGLAGSYEQYF.

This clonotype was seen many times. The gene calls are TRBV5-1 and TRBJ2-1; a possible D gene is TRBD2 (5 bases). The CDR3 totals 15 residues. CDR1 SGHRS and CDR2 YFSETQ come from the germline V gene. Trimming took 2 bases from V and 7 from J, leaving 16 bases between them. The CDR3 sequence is CASSFEGPLGNEQFF. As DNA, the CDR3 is TGCGCCAGCAGCTTTGAGGGCCCCCTGGGAAATGAGCAGTTCTTC.